One and the same sample provided the 31 T cell receptor beta chains below, sequenced in a study of T-cell memory formation after mild COVID-19. One entry per CDR3 protein, called by TCRdb with MiXCR from the 5' RACE reads. The sample records hundreds of thousands of distinct CDR3 sequences, 20% to 25% being singletons. What was sequenced was PBMCs or a T cell subset sorted from them (not recorded which). These receptors were taken from an adult woman who had mild COVID-19 (a few samples of this study predate the infection). Cell type and time point are not known.

This sequence joins TRBV6-5 and TRBJ1-1; perhaps TRBD1 as D (5 bases). This CDR3 is built from 15 residues. With 7 bases removed from V and 0 bases from J, the gap between germline ends came to 15 bases. Germline loops: CDR1 MNHEY, CDR2 SVGAGI. The CDR3 DNA reads as TGTGCCAGCACCTCATCAGGGTTCTTGAACACTGAAGCTTTCTTT. Residues: CASTSSGFLNTEAFF.

This chain uses TRBV12-3 or TRBV12-4 with TRBJ1-1, with a weak D call TRBD1 (6 bases). This CDR3 contains 13 residues. V dropped 4 bases and J dropped 3 bases, with 9 bases sitting between them. CDR3 nucleotide sequence: TGTGCCAGCAGTTACCACAGGGACACTGAAGCTTTCTTT. Its translation is CASSYHRDTEAFF.

CDR3 protein: CASSFKGRATGTDTQYF. In DNA, the CDR3 is TGTGCCAGCAGCTTTAAGGGGAGGGCTACGGGCACAGATACGCAGTATTTT. The V and J genes are TRBV7-3 and TRBJ2-3, with TRBD2 matching 7 bases. J lost 1 base, V lost 3 bases, and 10 bases had no gene match. CDR1 is SGHTA and CDR2 is FQGTGA in the germline V gene. CDR3 length equals 17 residues.

A few counts support this clonotype. The chain combines TRBV11-2 with TRBJ2-1, with 9 bases aligning to TRBD2. Trimming at V came to 3 bases and at J to 6 bases, leaving 12 bases not matched to a gene. Germline CDR1 and CDR2: SGHAT and FQNNGV. There are 17 residues in the CDR3. CDR3 DNA: TGTGCCAGCAGCTTCCTCCTGACTAGCGGACCCCTCAATGAGCAGTTCTTC. Its translation: CASSFLLTSGPLNEQFF.

There are many counts of this clonotype. V usage is TRBV12-3 or TRBV12-4 and J usage is TRBJ1-4; no firm D call. V was cut by 8 bases and J by 3 bases, with 4 bases left in between. This CDR3 contains 11 residues. The CDR3 loop reads CASRANEKLFF. For the CDR3, the DNA is TGTGCCAGCCGTGCTAATGAAAAACTGTTTTTT.

V usage is TRBV12-3 or TRBV12-4 and J usage is TRBJ2-6, with TRBD1 matching over 10 bases. The CDR3 runs to 17 residues. The junction had 4 bases not matched to a gene; V was cut back by 5 bases and J by 0 bases. CDR3 sequence: CASSRTGGVSGANVLTF. The CDR3 bases are TGTGCCAGCAGTCGGACAGGGGGAGTCTCTGGGGCCAACGTCCTGACTTTC.

The chain uses TRBV12-3 or TRBV12-4 and TRBJ1-3; D unresolved. V lost 8 bases to trimming and J lost 4 bases, with 15 bases between them. The CDR3 consists of 14 residues. The CDR3 loop reads CASGLRAYGNTIYF. The CDR3 DNA reads TGTGCCAGCGGACTGAGGGCGTACGGAAACACCATATATTTT.

The chain's CDR3 is CASHRVDQPQHF. CDR3 nucleotide sequence: TGTGCCAGCCACAGGGTCGATCAGCCCCAGCATTTT. The chain carries TRBV6-1 and TRBJ1-5, with D possibly matching TRBD1 (6 bases). CDR1 MNHNS and CDR2 SASEGT come from the germline V gene. V lost 8 bases, J lost 5 bases, and 10 bases lay in between. The CDR3 is 12 residues long.

This clonotype was counted a few times. The chain has TRBV20-1 and TRBJ2-5, with 12 bases aligning to TRBD2. Trimming took 8 bases from V and 5 from J; bases not matched to a gene: 9. The CDR3 covers 14 residues. Germline-derived CDR1 and CDR2 are DFQATT and SNEGSKA (reference sequence). Here the CDR3 reads CSLELAGGDETQYF. CDR3 nucleotide sequence: TGCAGTCTCGAACTAGCGGGAGGTGATGAGACCCAGTACTTC.

This clonotype was counted at least ten times. The rearrangement links TRBV14 to TRBJ1-1; tentative D call: TRBD1 (5 bases). Trimming took off 4 bases at V and 3 bases at J, with 12 bases between the two ends. In germline, CDR1 is SGHDN, CDR2 FVKESK. CDR3 length: 14 amino acids. This chain's CDR3 is CASSPRQGHTEAFF. In DNA, the CDR3 is TGTGCCAGCAGCCCCCGGCAGGGCCACACTGAAGCTTTCTTT.

This clonotype was observed at least ten times. This chain links TRBV5-1 with TRBJ2-7; 16 bases match TRBD2. Germline V gene sequence: CDR1 SGHRS, CDR2 YFSETQ. Germline trimming cut 4 bases from V and 0 bases from J; bases unmatched to any gene: 4. This CDR3 contains 17 residues. For the CDR3, the DNA is TGCGCCAGCAGCGGGACTAGCGGGAGGGAGAGCTCCTACGAGCAGTACTTC. This codes for CASSGTSGRESSYEQYF.

This clonotype was found a few times. The J gene is TRBJ2-5, the V gene TRBV20-1, with TRBD1 as a possible D gene (6 bases). The V end lost 6 bases, the J end lost 1 base, and 12 bases lay between the germline ends. The CDR3 covers 13 residues. Germline CDR1 is DFQATT and CDR2 is SNEGSKA (reference sequence). Here the CDR3 DNA reads TGCAGTGCACCGGGACACCCCCAAGAGACCCAGTACTTC. Residues: CSAPGHPQETQYF.

Many counts were recorded for this clonotype. The chain carries TRBV12-3 or TRBV12-4 and TRBJ1-3, with D tentatively TRBD1 (6 bases). Deletions cut 5 bases from V and 2 bases from J, with 10 bases between. This CDR3 region has 14 residues. The CDR3: CASSQQGAGNTIYF. CDR3 nucleotides: TGTGCCAGCAGTCAACAGGGAGCTGGAAACACCATATATTTT.

This clonotype was seen more than once but under ten times. This chain joins TRBV6-5 and TRBJ2-5; possible D gene TRBD1, 6 bases. V was clipped by 10 bases and J by 2 bases, with 14 bases between them. Germline CDR1 is MNHEY and CDR2 is SVGAGI. This CDR3 comprises 13 residues. CDR3 protein: CATWGPPQETQYF. The CDR3 nucleotides read TGTGCCACCTGGGGGCCACCACAAGAGACCCAGTACTTC.

This clonotype was seen ten or more times. The chain carries TRBV20-1 and TRBJ2-4; no clear D gene. The CDR3 covers 16 residues. The germline gives CDR1 DFQATT, CDR2 SNEGSKA (reference sequence). V was cut by 3 bases and J by 0 bases, with 15 bases left in between. The CDR3 DNA sequence: TGCAGTGCTAGTTCGTCAGGAGCCCTAGCCAAAAACATTCAGTACTTC. Translated: CSASSSGALAKNIQYF.

The genes are TRBV9 and TRBJ1-5, with D uncertain. Trimming left V 4 bases short and J 8 bases short, with 13 bases between. Germline V gene lookup returns CDR1 SGDLS and CDR2 YYNGEE. This CDR3 has 13 residues. CDR3 bases: TGTGCCAGCAGCCCGGGCGCCCGAGAGCCCCAGCATTTT. Encoded protein: CASSPGAREPQHF. Filled out from reference TRBV9 and TRBJ1-5, the complete variable domain reads DSGVTQTPKHLITATGQRVTLRCSPRSGDLSVYWYQQSLDQGLQFLIQYYNGEERAKGNILERFSAQQFPDLHSELNLSSLELGDSALYFCASSPGAREPQHFGDGTRLSIL.

This chain connects TRBV7-9 to TRBJ2-5; D tentatively fits TRBD1 or TRBD2 (5 bases each). The CDR3 sequence is 16 residues long. Trimming removed 3 bases from V and 4 bases from J, with 18 bases in between. Germline CDR1 SEHNR, CDR2 FQNEAQ (reference sequence). Written as DNA, the CDR3 is TGTGCCAGCAGCTTGATTGGGGGACCCTCCATAGAGACCCAGTACTTC. Its translation is CASSLIGGPSIETQYF.

This chain links TRBV4-3 with TRBJ2-1; 15 positions agree with TRBD2. The CDR3 length is 16 residues. The junction had 7 bases not matched to a gene; V was cut back by 0 bases and J by 13 bases. Germline CDR1 and CDR2: LGHNA and YSLEER. CDR3 protein: CASSQEFGTSGRTQFF. CDR3 coding DNA: TGCGCCAGCAGCCAAGAATTTGGGACTAGCGGGAGGACCCAGTTCTTC.

This clonotype has more than one count but fewer than ten. V gene TRBV4-2 combines with J gene TRBJ1-2; possible D gene TRBD1, 5 bases. V was cut by 0 bases and J by 4 bases, with 9 bases left in between. CDR3 size: 14 residues. CDR1 LGHNA and CDR2 YNFKEQ come from the germline V gene. The CDR3 DNA reads as TGTGCCAGCAGCCAAGACGAGGGGACCTATGGCTACACCTTC. Translated, it gives CASSQDEGTYGYTF.

This chain connects TRBV7-6 to TRBJ2-3, with 8 bases aligning to TRBD2. The CDR3 is 16 amino acids. V lost 0 bases, J lost 5 bases, and 7 bases stayed unmatched. Germline CDR1 reads SGHVS; CDR2 reads FNYEAQ. CDR3 loop: CASSLASGNDLDTQYF. As DNA, the CDR3 is TGTGCCAGCAGCTTAGCTAGCGGGAATGATCTAGATACGCAGTATTTT.

This clonotype was picked up a small number of times. CDR3 amino acids: CASSPGPPAKNIQYF. CDR3 DNA: TGTGCCAGCAGTCCCGGACCCCCAGCCAAAAACATTCAGTACTTC. The chain recombines TRBV5-5 with TRBJ2-4; D not certain. V gave up 5 bases and J gave up 0 bases, with 12 bases separating them. The CDR3 is 15 amino acids. Germline lookup yields CDR1 SGHKS and CDR2 YYEKEE (reference sequence).

This clonotype was detected only a few times. The gene calls are TRBV5-6 and TRBJ1-1, with D unresolved. V was trimmed by 6 bases and J by 4 bases, leaving 16 bases between them. The length of the CDR3 is 14 residues. Germline CDR1 SGHDT, CDR2 YYEEEE. CDR3 amino acids: CASTRGLWSTEAFF. CDR3 coding DNA: TGTGCCAGCACCCGCGGCCTGTGGAGCACTGAAGCTTTCTTT.

This clonotype was found a few times. The rearrangement joins TRBV7-8 to TRBJ2-7; D is ambiguous. V was shortened by 1 base and J by 3 bases, with 7 bases between the two germline ends. Per the germline V gene, CDR1 is SGHVS and CDR2 is FQNEAQ. The CDR3 extends over 13 amino acids. CDR3 region: CASSLVPIYEQYF. The CDR3 bases are TGTGCCAGCAGCTTAGTTCCTATCTACGAGCAGTACTTC.

This clonotype was observed a handful of times. The rearrangement joins TRBV27 to TRBJ2-7; D assignment may be TRBD1 or TRBD2 (7 bases each). CDR1 MNHEY and CDR2 SMNVEV come from the germline V gene (reference sequence). The CDR3 sequence is 14 residues long. Trimming took 6 bases from V and 4 from J, leaving 16 bases between them. CDR3 loop: CASSQGGLIYEQYF. The CDR3, as DNA: TGTGCCAGCAGCCAGGGGGGGCTTATATACGAGCAGTACTTC.

The chain recombines TRBV18 with TRBJ1-1, with D perhaps matching TRBD1 (5 bases). CDR1 and CDR2 (germline): KGHSH, LQKENI. The CDR3 extends over 18 amino acids. Trimming pared 3 bases from V and 0 bases from J, leaving 20 bases between. In DNA, the CDR3 is TGTGCCAGCTCACCTCAAGCGACAGCTCCTGTGATGAACACTGAAGCTTTCTTT. The encoded protein is CASSPQATAPVMNTEAFF.

This clonotype was detected only a few times. One end of the junction fails to match germline, which may point to a read error. The V gene is TRBV6-1, the J gene TRBJ2-1; tentative D call: TRBD1 (5 bases). This CDR3 has 13 amino acids. Looked up from germline, CDR1 is MNHNS and CDR2 is SASEGT. The CDR3 is CASSTQGPDNRSF. The CDR3 DNA follows: TGTGCCAGCAGTACCCAAGGACCGGACAACCGGTCCTTC.

The chain links TRBV5-1 to TRBJ2-1; TRBD1 or TRBD2 may be the D gene (5 bases each). Trimming took off 5 bases at V and 6 bases at J, with 12 bases between the two ends. The germline CDR1 and CDR2 sequences are SGHRS and YFSETQ. The CDR3 loop spans 13 amino acids. CDR3 DNA sequence: TGCGCCAGCAGGTCTTGGGGGAGCAATGAGCAGTTCTTC. Amino acids: CASRSWGSNEQFF.

The sample holds a few counts of this clonotype. The chain carries TRBV29-1 and TRBJ2-3; D remains ambiguous. Between the trimmed V and J ends, which lost 7 bases and 2 bases, there was a span of 10 bases. The CDR3 length is 12 residues. Germline values: CDR1 SQVTM, CDR2 ANQGSEA. The CDR3 protein is CSAGRITDTQYF. CDR3 in DNA: TGCAGCGCCGGACGGATCACAGATACGCAGTATTTT.

This chain joins TRBV12-3 or TRBV12-4 and TRBJ1-2; D is possibly TRBD1 (5 bases). The length of the CDR3 is 13 residues. V shed 3 bases and J shed 6 bases, with 11 bases lying between them. CDR3 DNA: TGTGCCAGCAGTTTCGAGGGGAGTAATGGCTACACCTTC. Protein product: CASSFEGSNGYTF.

The chain uses TRBV27 and TRBJ2-7; TRBD1 agrees at 7 bases. CDR3 length: 14 amino acids. With V trimmed by 1 base and J by 6 bases, 6 bases remained unmatched. CDR1 MNHEY and CDR2 SMNVEV come from the germline V gene (reference sequence). The CDR3 sequence is CASSLFGQAFEQYF. The CDR3 region has the DNA TGTGCCAGCAGTTTATTTGGACAGGCCTTCGAGCAGTACTTC.

The chain combines TRBV5-1 with TRBJ2-7; 7 bases line up with TRBD1. This CDR3 comprises 14 residues. V lost 4 bases, J lost 0 bases, and 4 bases stayed unmatched. Germline V gene lookup returns CDR1 SGHRS and CDR2 YFSETQ. CDR3 sequence: CASSHRDSSYEQYF. The DNA for the CDR3 is TGCGCCAGCAGCCACCGGGACAGCTCCTACGAGCAGTACTTC. Together with reference TRBV5-1 and TRBJ2-7, the CDR3 gives the full variable domain: KAGVTQTPRYLIKTRGQQVTLSCSPISGHRSVSWYQQTPGQGLQFLFEYFSETQRNKGNFPGRFSGRQFSNSRSEMNVSTLELGDSALYLCASSHRDSSYEQYFGPGTRLTVT.